The 15 T cell receptor beta chains reported below all come from one sample, sequenced in a study of blood T cell repertoires in COVID-19. TCRdb's table, derived via immunoSEQ multiplex PCR, lists solely in-frame clones and lacks some. This sample carries a few hundred thousand clones, about nine tenths of them seen once, and the ten largest clones take 11%. Sequencing was done on a sample of peripheral blood. These receptors were obtained from a woman aged 25 to 45 with COVID-19, enrolled during active disease.

V usage is TRBV7-9 and J usage is TRBJ1-3; D remains ambiguous. This CDR3 is 15 amino acids long. Germline values: CDR1 SEHNR, CDR2 FQNEAQ (reference sequence). Trimming removed 5 bases from V and 0 bases from J, with 11 bases in between. The CDR3 sequence is CASSINTDSGNTIYF. The CDR3 nucleotides are TGTGCCAGCAGCATAAATACAGACTCTGGAAACACCATATATTTT.

The CDR3 DNA reads as TGTGCCAGCATCCAAGGGAGTGCCGGAAACACCATATATTTT. It is translated as CASIQGSAGNTIYF. The J gene is TRBJ1-3, the V gene TRBV2, with D unresolved. CDR1 SNHLY and CDR2 FYNNEI come from the germline V gene. V lost 7 bases and J lost 4, with 14 bases in between. The length of the CDR3 is 14 residues.

A few counts support this clone. The chain recombines TRBV19 with TRBJ1-1; maybe TRBD1 (5 bases). Trimming left V 5 bases short and J 6 bases short, with 19 bases between. This CDR3 has 15 amino acids. Germline V gives CDR1 LNHDA, CDR2 SQIVND (reference sequence). CDR3 loop: CASSPLSGGEAEAFF. CDR3 nucleotides: TGTGCCAGTAGTCCTCTCTCGGGGGGTGAGGCTGAAGCTTTCTTT.

The chain couples TRBV5-4 to TRBJ1-2; no clear D gene. The CDR3 is 14 residues long. CDR1 and CDR2 (germline): SGHNT, YYREEE (reference sequence). V was clipped by 4 bases and J by 8 bases, with 18 bases between them. CDR3 nucleotides: TGTGCCAGCAGCGGGAGGGCCAGATCGGACGGCTACACCTTC. Protein sequence: CASSGRARSDGYTF.

This clone came up a few times. CDR3 DNA sequence: TGTGCCAGCAGTCTTACAGGGGGGACTGAAGCTTTCTTT. This translates into CASSLTGGTEAFF. The V call is TRBV6-6, the J call TRBJ1-1; 8 bases agree with TRBD1. The CDR3 runs to 13 residues. J lost 5 bases, V lost 5 bases, and 4 bases had no gene match. Germline values: CDR1 MNHNY, CDR2 SVGAGI (reference sequence).

The chain employs TRBV6-5 and TRBJ2-5, with 8 bases that match TRBD2. The CDR3 is 13 residues long. The trim removed 6 bases at V and 7 bases at J, leaving 7 bases unmatched. Germline-derived CDR1 and CDR2 are MNHEY and SVGAGI. The CDR3 DNA follows: TGTGCCAGCAGGATAGCGGGGCTTGGGACCCAGTACTTC. It specifies CASRIAGLGTQYF.

The chain combines TRBV3-1 (or the pseudogene TRBV3-2) with TRBJ2-5; D may be TRBD2 (5 bases). The CDR3 covers 16 residues. V was shortened by 1 base and J by 7 bases, with 19 bases between the two germline ends. The V gene's germline CDR1 is LGHDT and CDR2 YNNKEL (reference sequence). CDR3 coding DNA: TGTGCCAGCAGCCAAGGGCCAACTAGTTTTACGGGGACCCAGTACTTC. It is translated as CASSQGPTSFTGTQYF.

This chain joins TRBV19 and TRBJ1-2, with D tentatively TRBD1 (6 bases). V lost 7 bases and J lost 5, with 17 bases in between. In germline, CDR1 is LNHDA, CDR2 SQIVND (reference sequence). The length of the CDR3 is 14 residues. This CDR3 is CASMGQIAQYGYTF. CDR3 sequence (DNA): TGTGCCAGTATGGGACAAATCGCCCAATATGGCTACACCTTC.

V and J are TRBV5-4 and TRBJ1-1; the D is unclear. CDR1 and CDR2 from the germline V gene are SGHNT and YYREEE (reference sequence). The CDR3 has 16 amino acids. Trimming stripped 6 bases from V and 1 base from J, with 19 bases between. In DNA, the CDR3 is TGTGCCAGCATCTCGCGAGCTGGGGAGGCGAACACTGAAGCTTTCTTT. Its protein product is CASISRAGEANTEAFF. The full variable domain, rest sourced from reference TRBV5-4 and TRBJ1-1, is ETGVTQSPTHLIKTRGQQVTLRCSSQSGHNTVSWYQQALGQGPQFIFQYYREEENGRGNFPPRFSGLQFPNYSSELNVNALELDDSALYLCASISRAGEANTEAFFGQGTRLTVV.

V usage is TRBV7-9 and J usage is TRBJ2-5, with no clear D. The CDR3 is made up of 16 amino acids. Trimming took off 5 bases at V and 5 bases at J, with 21 bases between the two ends. Germline-derived CDR1 and CDR2 are SEHNR and FQNEAQ (reference sequence). The CDR3 is CASSPMGTEDRETQYF. The CDR3 DNA sequence: TGTGCCAGCAGCCCAATGGGCACGGAAGATCGGGAGACCCAGTACTTC.

In its sample, this clone was seen a few times. J is TRBJ2-2 and V is TRBV6-4; 9 bases match TRBD2. This CDR3 comprises 13 residues. The germline CDR1 and CDR2 sequences are MRHNA and SNTAGT. Unmatched junction bases numbered 4, after V lost 7 bases and J lost 7 bases. This chain's CDR3 is CASTWRGGGELFF. DNA of the CDR3: TGTGCCAGCACTTGGCGGGGGGGCGGGGAGCTGTTTTTT.

This clone has more than one count but fewer than ten. The gene calls are TRBV4-1 and TRBJ1-2, with D unclear. The CDR3 sequence is 11 residues long. CDR1 and CDR2 from the germline V gene are MGHRA and YSYEKL. Trimming cost V 3 bases and J 7 bases, with 6 bases left between them. The CDR3 coding sequence is TGCGCCAGCAGCCACTCCGTTGGCTACACCTTC. As protein: CASSHSVGYTF.

This sequence joins TRBV28 and TRBJ1-5, with D possibly TRBD1 on 5 matching bases. Germline CDR1 is MDHEN and CDR2 is SYDVKM. The CDR3 loop spans 13 amino acids. V shed 2 bases and J shed 7 bases, with 9 bases lying between them. The CDR3 sequence: CASSLSWGQPQHF. The DNA of the CDR3 is TGTGCCAGCAGTTTAAGTTGGGGCCAGCCCCAGCATTTT.

This chain links TRBV7-9 with TRBJ2-1; the D is unclear. The CDR3 contains 13 residues. Trimming took 1 base from V and 7 from J, leaving 8 bases between them. Germline V gene lookup returns CDR1 SEHNR and CDR2 FQNEAQ (reference sequence). The CDR3 here is CASSLGAWNEQFF. In DNA form, the CDR3 reads TGTGCCAGCAGCTTAGGGGCCTGGAATGAGCAGTTCTTC.

The rearrangement joins TRBV19 to TRBJ2-1; 8 bases are shared with TRBD2. With 7 bases clipped from V and 4 bases from J, the junction kept 9 bases outside the gene matches. The CDR3 is made up of 15 amino acids. Germline CDR1 LNHDA, CDR2 SQIVND (reference sequence). The CDR3 here is CASTTAGGLYNEQFF. CDR3 nucleotides: TGTGCCAGTACGACCGCGGGGGGTCTTTACAATGAGCAGTTCTTC.